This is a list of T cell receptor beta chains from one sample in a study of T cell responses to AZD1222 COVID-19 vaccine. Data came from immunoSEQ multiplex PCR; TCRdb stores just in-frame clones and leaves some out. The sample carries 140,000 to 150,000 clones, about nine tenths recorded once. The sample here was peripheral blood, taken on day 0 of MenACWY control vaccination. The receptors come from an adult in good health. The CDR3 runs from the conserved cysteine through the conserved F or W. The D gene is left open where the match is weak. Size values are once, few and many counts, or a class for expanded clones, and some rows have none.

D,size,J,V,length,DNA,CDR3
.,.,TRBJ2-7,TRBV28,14,TGTGCCAGCAGTTTACCAGGGTCGGGCCACGAGCAGTACTTC,CASSLPGSGHEQYF
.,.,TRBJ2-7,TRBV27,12,TGTGCCAGCAGAAGGACAGTGTACGAGCAGTACTTC,CASRRTVYEQYF
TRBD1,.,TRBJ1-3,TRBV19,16,TGTGCCAGTAGTCTATGGGACAGGGGGTTCGGAAACACCATATATTTT,CASSLWDRGFGNTIYF
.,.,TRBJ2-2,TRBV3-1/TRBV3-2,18,TGTGCCAGCAGCCAAGACATGGGGCGGGGGCCGAACACCGGGGAGCTGTTTTTT,CASSQDMGRGPNTGELFF
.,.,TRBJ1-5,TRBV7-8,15,TGTGCCAGCAGCTTAGCAGGGGTTAGCAATCAGCCCCAGCATTTT,CASSLAGVSNQPQHF
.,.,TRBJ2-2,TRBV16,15,TGTGCCAGCAGCCCGTCGACAGCCCTCACCGGGGAGCTGTTTTTT,CASSPSTALTGELFF
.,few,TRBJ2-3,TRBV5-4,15,TGTGCCAGCAGCCCCCGGGACGGAAGAACAGATACGCAGTATTTT,CASSPRDGRTDTQYF
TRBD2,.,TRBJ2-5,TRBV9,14,TGTGCCAGCAGCCCGAGCGGGACCGCGGGGACCCAGTACTTC,CASSPSGTAGTQYF
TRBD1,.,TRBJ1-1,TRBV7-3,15,TGTGCCAGCAGCTTAACCAGACAGGGGGAGACTGAAGCTTTCTTT,CASSLTRQGETEAFF
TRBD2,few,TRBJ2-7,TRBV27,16,TGTGCCAGCAGTTTGAGAGCTAGCGGCCTCTCCTACGAGCAGTACTTC,CASSLRASGLSYEQYF
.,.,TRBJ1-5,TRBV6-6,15,TGTGCCAGCAGTACAGGTGTTAATAGCAATCAGCCCCAGCATTTT,CASSTGVNSNQPQHF
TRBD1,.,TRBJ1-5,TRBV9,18,TGTGCCAGCAGCGTAGTGCTCTTGTGGGACAGGGGTGCTCAGCCCCAGCATTTT,CASSVVLLWDRGAQPQHF
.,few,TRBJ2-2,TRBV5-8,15,TGTGCCAGCAGTACCGGGACACGGAACACCGGGGAGCTGTTTTTT,CASSTGTRNTGELFF
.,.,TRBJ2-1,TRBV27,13,TGTGCCAGCAACCGGGCAGGATACAATGAGCAGTTCTTC,CASNRAGYNEQFF
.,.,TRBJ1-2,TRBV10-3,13,TGTGCCATCAGTGATCGCAGAGAATATGGCTACACCTTC,CAISDRREYGYTF
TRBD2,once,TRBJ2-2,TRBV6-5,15,TGTGCCAGCAGTTTGTCACTAGCGGGAACCGGGGAGCTGTTTTTT,CASSLSLAGTGELFF
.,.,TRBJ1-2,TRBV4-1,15,TGCGCCAGCAGCCTCTCGGACGGCGACGAGAATGAGTACACCTTC,CASSLSDGDENEYTF
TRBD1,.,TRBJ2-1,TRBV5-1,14,TGCGCCAGCAGTTCCCAGGGGGCCCCAAATGAGCAGTTCTTC,CASSSQGAPNEQFF
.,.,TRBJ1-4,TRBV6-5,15,TGTGCCAGCAGACCCGACAGACTCACTAATGAAAAACTGTTTTTT,CASRPDRLTNEKLFF
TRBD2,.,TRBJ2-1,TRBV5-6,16,TGTGCCAGCAGCCCGGGGCTGCTAGCGGGATACAATGAGCAGTTCTTC,CASSPGLLAGYNEQFF
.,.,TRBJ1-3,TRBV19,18,TGTGCCAGTAGTATCGGGAGCTCGGGGATTTTCTCTGGAAACACCATATATTTT,CASSIGSSGIFSGNTIYF
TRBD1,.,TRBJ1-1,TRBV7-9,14,TGTGCCAGCAGCTTAGGGGACAGGGCCGCTGAAGCTTTCTTT,CASSLGDRAAEAFF
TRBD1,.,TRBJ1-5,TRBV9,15,TGTGCCAGCAGCGCCGGGACAGGGGGTGATCAGCCCCAGCATTTT,CASSAGTGGDQPQHF
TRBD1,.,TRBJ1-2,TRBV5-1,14,TGCGCCAGCAGCCCGACCGGGACAGGGCTTGGCTACACCTTC,CASSPTGTGLGYTF
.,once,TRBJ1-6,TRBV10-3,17,TGTGCCATCAGTGAGTCGACTACAGGTGCCTTTAATTCACCCCTCCACTTT,CAISESTTGAFNSPLHF
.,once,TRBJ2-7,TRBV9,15,TGTGCCAGCAGCGTAGCTGGGGGAAGCCCCTACGAGCAGTACTTC,CASSVAGGSPYEQYF
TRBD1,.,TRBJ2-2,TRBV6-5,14,TGTGCCAGCAGTCAGGGGGTGTTGGCCGGGGAGCTGTTTTTT,CASSQGVLAGELFF
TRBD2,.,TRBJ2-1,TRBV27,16,TGTGCCAGCAGTTTCACGGGACTAGCGGTCTACAATGAGCAGTTCTTC,CASSFTGLAVYNEQFF
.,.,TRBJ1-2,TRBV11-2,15,TGTGCCAGCAGATCCCCGGCGCGTAGGGGCACTGGCTACACCTTC,CASRSPARRGTGYTF
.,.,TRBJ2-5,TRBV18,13,TGTGCCAGCTCACCGGATCCCCAAGAGACCCAGTACTTC,CASSPDPQETQYF
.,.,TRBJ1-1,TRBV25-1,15,TGTGCCAGCAGTGTGGGGGGGGCGGGTGGCACTGAAGCTTTCTTT,CASSVGGAGGTEAFF
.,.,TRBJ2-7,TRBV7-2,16,TGTGCCAGCAGCTTAGCGGAGGCCAGGTCCCCTGGCGAGCAGTACTTC,CASSLAEARSPGEQYF
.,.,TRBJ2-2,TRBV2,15,TGTGCCAGCAGTGGACAGGGAGGGGACACCGGGGAGCTGTTTTTT,CASSGQGGDTGELFF
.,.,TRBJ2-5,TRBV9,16,TGTGCCAGCAGCGTAGCTACAGGTTTGGGCCAAGAGACCCAGTACTTC,CASSVATGLGQETQYF
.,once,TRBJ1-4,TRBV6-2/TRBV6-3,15,TGTGCCAGCAGTTACTCGGGGGGAGATAATGAAAAACTGTTTTTT,CASSYSGGDNEKLFF
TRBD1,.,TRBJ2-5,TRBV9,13,TGTGCCAGCAGCATGGACAGGGCAGAGACCCAGTACTTC,CASSMDRAETQYF
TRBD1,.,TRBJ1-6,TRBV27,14,TGTGCCAGCGGGACAGGGTTTTATAATTCACCCCTCCACTTT,CASGTGFYNSPLHF
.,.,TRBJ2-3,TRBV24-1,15,TGTGCCACCAGTGAATACAGGGCCCTCACAGATACGCAGTATTTT,CATSEYRALTDTQYF
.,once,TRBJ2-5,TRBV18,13,TGTGCCAGCTCACCAGGTCTGCGAGAGACCCAGTACTTC,CASSPGLRETQYF
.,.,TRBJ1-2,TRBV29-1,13,TGCAGCGTTGATAAGGCCAGACAGTATGGCTACACCTTC,CSVDKARQYGYTF
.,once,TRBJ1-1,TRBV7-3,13,TGTGCCAGCAGCTTAATGGTTAACACTGAAGCTTTCTTT,CASSLMVNTEAFF
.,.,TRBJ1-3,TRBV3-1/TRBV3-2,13,TGTGCCAGCAGCCTTAATGCTGGAAACACCATATATTTT,CASSLNAGNTIYF
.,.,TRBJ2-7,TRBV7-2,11,TGTGCCAGCAGCTTACAGCACGAGCAGTACTTC,CASSLQHEQYF
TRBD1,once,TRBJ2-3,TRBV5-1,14,TGCGCCAGCAGCCCCGGGACAGGTACAGATACGCAGTATTTT,CASSPGTGTDTQYF
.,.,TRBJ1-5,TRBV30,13,TGTGCCTGGAACAAGGGCCTCAGGCAGCCCCAGCATTTT,CAWNKGLRQPQHF
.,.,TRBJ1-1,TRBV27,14,TGTGCCAGCAGTTTATTCCCGGGTGCCACTGAAGCTTTCTTT,CASSLFPGATEAFF
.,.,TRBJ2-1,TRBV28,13,TGTGCCAGCACCCCAGGACTGGAGCAGGAGCAGTTCTTC,CASTPGLEQEQFF
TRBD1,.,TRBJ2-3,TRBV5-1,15,TGCGCCAGCAGCTTGGTTGTGACAGGGGGAGATACGCAGTATTTT,CASSLVVTGGDTQYF
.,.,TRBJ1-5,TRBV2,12,TGTGCCAGCAGAGAAACCGATCAGCCCCAGCATTTT,CASRETDQPQHF
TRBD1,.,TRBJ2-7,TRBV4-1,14,TGCGCCAGCAGCCTTGGACAGGGAGCTGGGGAGCAGTACTTC,CASSLGQGAGEQYF
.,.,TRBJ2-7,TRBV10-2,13,TGCGCCAGCAGTCGTTTGACGGCTCACGAGCAGTACTTC,CASSRLTAHEQYF
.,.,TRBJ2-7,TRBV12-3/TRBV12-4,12,TGTGCCAGCAGCTGGGGACTCTACGAGCAGTACTTC,CASSWGLYEQYF